This T cell receptor (beta chain) was recorded in a study of control samples from healthy donors and cancer patients. With V trimmed by 1 base and J by 7 bases, 1 base remained unmatched. This CDR3 region has 15 residues. Per germline, CDR1 SNHLY and CDR2 FYNNEI. TCRdb's table, derived via immunoSEQ multiplex PCR, lists solely in-frame clones and lacks some. The sample contains around 70,000 clones, approximately 94% of which appear only once. The sequenced sample was blood. The sequence came from a young woman in good health. The chain is built from TRBV2 and TRBJ2-1, with 13 bases matching TRBD2. The CDR3 DNA sequence: TGTGCCAGCAGTGAAGGACTAGCGGGGGGTAATGAGCAGTTCTTC. Translation: CASSEGLAGGNEQFF.